The entry below gives a single TCR beta chain sequence along with its context. The record originates from a study of blood T cell repertoires in COVID-19. In the study overall: The analysed material was cDNA or gDNA that came from T cells, B-cell-depleted T cells, or PBMCs.

V lost 5 bases, J lost 5 bases, and 2 bases stayed unmatched. From germline, CDR1 is SGHAT and CDR2 FQNNGV. The CDR3 has 12 amino acids. Profiled with immunoSEQ multiplex PCR; TCRdb holds only in-frame clones, not every one. The repertoire holds fewer than 300,000 clones, with roughly 79% as singletons. The chain has TRBV11-2 and TRBJ1-2; 7 positions agree with TRBD1. The source material was peripheral blood. This TCR derives from a woman in her sixties with active or convalescent COVID-19. CDR3 sequence reads: CASSAQGYGYTF. Written as DNA, the CDR3 is TGTGCCAGCAGCGCACAGGGGTATGGCTACACCTTC.